These T cell receptor beta chains were read from a single sample in a study of cytomegalovirus exposure and HLA in healthy donors. Clones were read by immunoSEQ multiplex PCR, and TCRdb kept only the in-frame ones, dropping some. In the table there are around 63,000 clones, less than 96% of which are singletons. The specimen sequenced was PBMCs. These receptors came from a woman in her late teens or twenties in good health and CMV-seronegative. Each CDR3 is given with its conserved first and last residue. D genes are given only for firm matches. The size of a clone is reported for some rows only, either as once, few or many, or as a class for expanded clones.

D | length | size | J | V | CDR3 | DNA
. | 14 | . | TRBJ2-2 | TRBV27 | CASKGAAGTGELFF | TGTGCCAGCAAAGGTGCCGCGGGCACCGGGGAGCTGTTTTTT
. | 17 | . | TRBJ2-6 | TRBV30 | CAWNRGWQVSGANVLTF | TGTGCCTGGAATAGGGGTTGGCAGGTCTCTGGGGCCAACGTCCTGACTTTC
TRBD2 | 13 | . | TRBJ2-1 | TRBV6-5 | CATQGRGGGEQFF | TGTGCTACGCAGGGGCGGGGGGGAGGGGAGCAGTTCTTC
. | 15 | . | TRBJ1-5 | TRBV28 | CASSSTGGSNQPQHF | TGTGCCAGCAGTTCGACAGGTGGAAGCAATCAGCCCCAGCATTTT
. | 14 | . | TRBJ1-5 | TRBV28 | CASSFEQADQPQHF | TGTGCCAGCAGTTTTGAGCAGGCCGATCAGCCCCAGCATTTT
. | 16 | . | TRBJ2-2 | TRBV27 | CASSPQGSWATGELFF | TGTGCCAGCAGCCCCCAGGGGTCCTGGGCAACCGGGGAGCTGTTTTTT
TRBD1 | 18 | . | TRBJ2-2 | TRBV19 | CASSSDRGLPRGTGELFF | TGTGCCAGTAGTAGCGACAGGGGCCTCCCCCGGGGGACCGGGGAGCTGTTTTTT
. | 13 | . | TRBJ1-2 | TRBV7-2 | CASSPGVRNGYTF | TGTGCCAGCAGCCCAGGGGTGAGGAATGGCTACACCTTC
. | 14 | . | TRBJ1-1 | TRBV7-2 | CASSLGPRGTEAFF | TGTGCCAGCAGCTTAGGGCCGCGGGGCACTGAAGCTTTCTTT
TRBD1 | 18 | . | TRBJ1-4 | TRBV5-1 | CASSLAGQGARISEKLFF | TGCGCCAGCAGCTTGGCGGGACAGGGGGCGCGGATTAGTGAAAAACTGTTTTTT
TRBD1 | 17 | . | TRBJ2-7 | TRBV4-1 | CASSQARSWDRVDEQYF | TGCGCCAGCAGCCAAGCAAGGTCGTGGGACAGGGTCGACGAGCAGTACTTC
TRBD2 | 15 | . | TRBJ2-1 | TRBV19 | CASSIGGGQGNEQFF | TGTGCCAGTAGTATTGGCGGGGGGCAGGGGAATGAGCAGTTCTTC
. | 13 | . | TRBJ2-5 | TRBV5-1 | CASGRGQEETQYF | TGCGCCAGCGGGCGGGGGCAGGAAGAGACCCAGTACTTC
TRBD2 | 17 | . | TRBJ2-1 | TRBV27 | CASEPTVASGRRGEQFF | TGTGCCAGCGAACCCACGGTGGCTAGCGGGAGGAGGGGTGAGCAGTTCTTC
. | 15 | . | TRBJ2-4 | TRBV2 | CASSDRSLAKNIQYF | TGTGCCAGCAGCGACAGGAGCCTAGCCAAAAACATTCAGTACTTC
TRBD1 | 13 | once | TRBJ1-1 | TRBV6-4 | CASSGDRGTEAFF | TGTGCCAGCAGTGGAGACAGGGGCACTGAAGCTTTCTTT
. | 17 | . | TRBJ1-5 | TRBV19 | CASSIVGRPNSNQPQHF | TGTGCCAGTAGTATAGTTGGCAGGCCCAATAGCAATCAGCCCCAGCATTTT
TRBD2 | 16 | . | TRBJ2-1 | TRBV7-3 | CASSPIGLAGANEQFF | TGTGCCAGCAGCCCCATTGGGCTAGCGGGGGCCAATGAGCAGTTCTTC
. | 15 | . | TRBJ2-3 | TRBV5-1 | CASSSGTGSTDTQYF | TGCGCCAGCAGCTCCGGGACTGGTAGCACAGATACGCAGTATTTT
. | 14 | . | TRBJ2-7 | TRBV27 | CASSSRQAGYEQYF | TGTGCCAGCAGTTCACGACAGGCCGGCTACGAGCAGTACTTC
. | 16 | . | TRBJ1-2 | TRBV7-8 | CASSYPTTGGADGYTF | TGTGCCAGCAGCTATCCGACCACCGGGGGTGCGGATGGCTACACCTTC
TRBD2 | 17 | once | TRBJ2-2 | TRBV28 | CASGVRRGGTNTGELFF | TGTGCCAGCGGAGTAAGGCGGGGGGGGACGAACACCGGGGAGCTGTTTTTT
TRBD1 | 15 | . | TRBJ2-1 | TRBV23-1 | CASGAGTATTNEQFF | TGCGCCAGTGGGGCCGGGACAGCTACTACCAATGAGCAGTTCTTC
TRBD2 | 16 | . | TRBJ2-1 | TRBV5-4 | CASSLGGGAGSNEQFF | TGTGCCAGCAGCCTTGGCGGGGGGGCGGGGTCGAATGAGCAGTTCTTC
TRBD1 | 16 | . | TRBJ2-3 | TRBV11-1 | CASSITSQGGTDTQYF | TGTGCCAGCAGCATAACGTCCCAGGGGGGCACAGATACGCAGTATTTT
. | 16 | . | TRBJ1-2 | TRBV28 | CASSLPDSSRVYGYTF | TGTGCCAGCAGTTTACCGGACTCCTCGAGGGTGTATGGCTACACCTTC
TRBD2 | 17 | . | TRBJ2-7 | TRBV4-3 | CASSPGLAGGLIYEQYF | TGCGCCAGCAGCCCCGGACTAGCGGGAGGTCTGATTTACGAGCAGTACTTC
. | 14 | . | TRBJ2-5 | TRBV10-3 | CAISESILQETQYF | TGTGCCATCAGTGAGTCTATCCTACAAGAGACCCAGTACTTC
. | 15 | . | TRBJ1-4 | TRBV15 | CATGAGARGNEKLFF | TGTGCCACCGGAGCAGGGGCCCGGGGTAATGAAAAACTGTTTTTT
. | 16 | once | TRBJ2-7 | TRBV11-2 | CASSAGASSPSYEQYF | TGTGCCAGCAGCGCTGGGGCGAGCTCTCCCTCCTACGAGCAGTACTTC
TRBD1 | 12 | . | TRBJ1-5 | TRBV30 | CAWGQGLGPQHF | TGTGCCTGGGGACAGGGCCTTGGGCCCCAGCATTTT
. | 15 | . | TRBJ2-6 | TRBV7-3 | CASSPKRSGANVLTF | TGTGCCAGCAGCCCAAAGCGTTCTGGGGCCAACGTCCTGACTTTC
. | 13 | once | TRBJ2-1 | TRBV5-1 | CASSLGLDNEQFF | TGCGCCAGCAGCTTGGGGCTGGACAATGAGCAGTTCTTC
. | 14 | once | TRBJ2-2 | TRBV7-9 | CASSLPRGTGELFF | TGTGCCAGCAGCTTACCCAGGGGCACCGGGGAGCTGTTTTTT
. | 16 | . | TRBJ2-5 | TRBV12-5 | CASGLVGGLRQETQYF | TGTGCTAGTGGTTTGGTAGGGGGTCTGCGCCAAGAGACCCAGTACTTC
TRBD1 | 16 | . | TRBJ2-5 | TRBV9 | CASSVVTPGTEETQYF | TGTGCCAGCAGCGTAGTGACTCCCGGGACAGAAGAGACCCAGTACTTC
. | 17 | . | TRBJ2-4 | TRBV4-2 | CASSQDSPPGWGDIQYF | TGTGCCAGCAGCCAAGATTCCCCCCCAGGGTGGGGTGACATTCAGTACTTC
TRBD1 | 16 | once | TRBJ2-1 | TRBV5-6 | CASRTLGTGAYNEQFF | TGTGCCAGCAGGACCCTAGGGACAGGGGCCTACAATGAGCAGTTCTTC
TRBD1 | 13 | . | TRBJ2-1 | TRBV27 | CASRDRVYNEQFF | TGTGCCAGCAGGGACAGGGTCTACAATGAGCAGTTCTTC
. | 14 | . | TRBJ2-7 | TRBV7-9 | CASSLTGTHYEQYF | TGTGCCAGCAGCCTAACAGGGACCCACTACGAGCAGTACTTC
. | 16 | . | TRBJ2-7 | TRBV7-8 | CASSLVAGPGSYEQYF | TGTGCCAGCAGCTTAGTGGCGGGACCTGGGTCCTACGAGCAGTACTTC